This T cell receptor beta chain was identified in a study of shared clonotypes between healthy human individuals. Looked up from germline, CDR1 is MNHEY and CDR2 is SMNVEV (reference sequence). The V and J ends lost 8 bases and 10 bases, in that order; junction bases with no gene match: 6. CDR3 length: 13 amino acids. Naive CD8 cells were CD45RO-negative, positively selected for CCR7, excluding terminally differentiated effector memory CD45RA+ cells. None of the donors, who were healthy HIV-negative adults, had recently had acute infections or vaccinations. The repertoire was sequenced with immunoSEQ multiplex PCR; TCRdb's copy has only in-frame clones and lacks some. The sample shows about 600,000 clones, roughly 98% of them seen only once.

The J gene is TRBJ2-1, the V gene TRBV27; 12 nucleotides agree with TRBD2. The origin of this receptor is a man aged 30-40 years in good health. The sample was naive CD8+ T cells sorted from blood. CDR3 bases: TGTGCCAGCCAACTAGCGGGAGGTAGGGAGCAGTTCTTC. Translating it yields CASQLAGGREQFF.